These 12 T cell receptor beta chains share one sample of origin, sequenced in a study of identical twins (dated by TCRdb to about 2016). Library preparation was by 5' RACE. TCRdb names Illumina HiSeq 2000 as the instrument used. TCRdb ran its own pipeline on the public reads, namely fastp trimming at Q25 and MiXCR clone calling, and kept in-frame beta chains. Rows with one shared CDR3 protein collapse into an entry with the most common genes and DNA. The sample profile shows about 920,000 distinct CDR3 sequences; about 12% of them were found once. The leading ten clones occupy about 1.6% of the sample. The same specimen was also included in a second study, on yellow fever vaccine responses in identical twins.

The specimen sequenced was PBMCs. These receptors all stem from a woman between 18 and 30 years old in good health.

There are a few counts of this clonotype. CDR3 in amino acids: CASSQLSFRGTHEQYF. CDR3 DNA: TGTGCCAGCAGCCAATTATCGTTTAGGGGGACCCACGAGCAGTACTTC. The chain joins TRBV14 to TRBJ2-7, with D possibly being TRBD1 (6 bases). V was shortened by 2 bases and J by 5 bases, with 19 bases between the two germline ends. The CDR3 runs 16 residues. CDR1 and CDR2 (germline): SGHDN, FVKESK.

The CDR3 loop is CASSEALLLGGTPNTGELFF. The CDR3 DNA follows: TGTGCCAGCAGTGAAGCGCTTCTTCTCGGAGGGACACCGAACACCGGGGAGCTGTTTTTT. The chain employs TRBV2 and TRBJ2-2; D possibly uses TRBD1 or TRBD2 (6 bases each). The germline V gene has CDR1 SNHLY and CDR2 FYNNEI. The V end lost 0 bases, the J end lost 0 bases, and 20 bases lay between the germline ends. The CDR3 loop spans 20 amino acids. Full variable domain (rest looked up from reference TRBV2 and TRBJ2-2): EPEVTQTPSHQVTQMGQEVILRCVPISNHLYFYWYRQILGQKVEFLVSFYNNEISEKSEIFDDQFSVERPDGSNFTLKIRSTKLEDSAMYFCASSEALLLGGTPNTGELFFGEGSRLTVL.

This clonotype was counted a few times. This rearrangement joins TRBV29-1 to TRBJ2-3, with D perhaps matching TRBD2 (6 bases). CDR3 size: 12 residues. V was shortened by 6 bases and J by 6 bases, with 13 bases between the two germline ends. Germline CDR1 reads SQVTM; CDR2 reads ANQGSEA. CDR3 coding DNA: TGCAGCGTGGCAGGAGGGCGGGATACGCAGTATTTT. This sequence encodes CSVAGGRDTQYF.

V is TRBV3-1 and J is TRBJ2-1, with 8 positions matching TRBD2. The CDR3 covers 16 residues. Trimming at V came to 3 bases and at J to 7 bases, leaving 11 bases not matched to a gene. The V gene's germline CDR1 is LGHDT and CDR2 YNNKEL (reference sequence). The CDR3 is CASSQAGTRMVNEQFF. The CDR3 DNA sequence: TGTGCCAGCAGCCAGGCCGGGACTAGGATGGTGAATGAGCAGTTCTTC.

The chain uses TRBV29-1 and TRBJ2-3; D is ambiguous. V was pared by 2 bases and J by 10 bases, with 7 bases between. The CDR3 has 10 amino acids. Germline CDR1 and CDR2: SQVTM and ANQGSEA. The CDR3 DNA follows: TGCAGCGTTGAATTGGGCCCGCAGTATTTT. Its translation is CSVELGPQYF.

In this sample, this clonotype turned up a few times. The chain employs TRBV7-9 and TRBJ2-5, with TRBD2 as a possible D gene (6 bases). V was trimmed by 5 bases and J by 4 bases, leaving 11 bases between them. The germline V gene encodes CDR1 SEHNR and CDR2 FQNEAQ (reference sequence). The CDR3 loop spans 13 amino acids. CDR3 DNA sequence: TGTGCCAGCAGCCCCCTCGGGGGAGAGACCCAGTACTTC. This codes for CASSPLGGETQYF.

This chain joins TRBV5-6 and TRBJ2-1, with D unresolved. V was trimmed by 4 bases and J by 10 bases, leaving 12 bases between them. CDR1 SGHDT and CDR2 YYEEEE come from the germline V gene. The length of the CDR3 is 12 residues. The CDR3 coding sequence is TGTGCCAGCAGCCTAGGACCCTGGGAGCAGTTCTTC. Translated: CASSLGPWEQFF.

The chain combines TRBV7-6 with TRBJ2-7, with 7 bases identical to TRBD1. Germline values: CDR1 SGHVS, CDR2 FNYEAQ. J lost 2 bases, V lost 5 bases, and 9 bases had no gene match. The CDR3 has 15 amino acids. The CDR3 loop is CASSEFMDRTYEQYF. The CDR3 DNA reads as TGTGCCAGCAGCGAATTTATGGACAGGACCTACGAGCAGTACTTC.

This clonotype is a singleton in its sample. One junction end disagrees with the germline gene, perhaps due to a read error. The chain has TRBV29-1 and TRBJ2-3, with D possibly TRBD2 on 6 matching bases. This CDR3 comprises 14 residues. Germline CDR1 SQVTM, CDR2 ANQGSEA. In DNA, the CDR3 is TGCAGCGTAGAAGTATTCGGGGGTACAGATACGCAGTATTTT. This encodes CSVEVFGGTDTQYF.

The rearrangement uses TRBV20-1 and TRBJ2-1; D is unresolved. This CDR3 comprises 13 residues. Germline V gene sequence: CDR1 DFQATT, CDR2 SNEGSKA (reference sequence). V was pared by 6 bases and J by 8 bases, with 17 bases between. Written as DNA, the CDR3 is TGCAGTGCGGTACGGACGATTAGTGATGAGCAGTTCTTC. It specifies CSAVRTISDEQFF.

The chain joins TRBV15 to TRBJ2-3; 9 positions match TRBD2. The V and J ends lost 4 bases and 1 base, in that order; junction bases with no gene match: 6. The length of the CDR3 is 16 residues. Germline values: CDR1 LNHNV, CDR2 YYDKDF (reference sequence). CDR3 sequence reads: CATSNKRGAGTDTQYF. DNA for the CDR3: TGTGCCACCAGCAACAAGCGGGGGGCCGGCACAGATACGCAGTATTTT.

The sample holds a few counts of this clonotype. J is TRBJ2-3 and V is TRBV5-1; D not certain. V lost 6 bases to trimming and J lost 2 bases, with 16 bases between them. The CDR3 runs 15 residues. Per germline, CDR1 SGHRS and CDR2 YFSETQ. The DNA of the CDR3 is TGCGCCAGCACCACCTCGGGTACCTTCACAGATACGCAGTATTTT. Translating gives CASTTSGTFTDTQYF.